The 24 T cell receptor beta chains in this list originate from one sample, sequenced in a study of blood T cells in healthy people across ages. It was with a sample-barcoded 5' primer and a J-beta primer mix that a second PCR of roughly 7 to 12 cycles was run. TCRdb reanalysed the 5' RACE reads using MiXCR and keeps one entry per CDR3 protein. In the table there are around 800,000 distinct CDR3 sequences, about 47% of which are singletons. The specimen was blood. Receptors were obtained from an elderly man in good health.

This clonotype occurred many times. This chain links TRBV27 with TRBJ2-1; 7 nucleotides match TRBD2. J was trimmed by 8 bases and V by 8 bases; bases with no gene match: 12. The CDR3 covers 14 residues. CDR1 and CDR2 (germline): MNHEY, SMNVEV (reference sequence). The CDR3 loop is CASGLGASGDEQFF. The CDR3 nucleotides are TGTGCCAGCGGTCTAGGGGCTAGCGGCGATGAGCAGTTCTTC.

This clonotype was observed many times. The CDR3 coding sequence is TGTGCCAGCAGCTTGGTTGTGGGAGGTACAGATACGCAGTATTTT. Amino acids: CASSLVVGGTDTQYF. V and J are TRBV5-6 and TRBJ2-3, with D possibly TRBD2 on 6 matching bases. The V end was cut by 0 bases, the J end by 3 bases, with 11 bases between. The CDR3 contains 15 residues. Germline CDR1 SGHDT, CDR2 YYEEEE.

This sequence joins TRBV7-2 and TRBJ2-7, with a weak D call TRBD2 (6 bases). Between the trimmed V and J ends, which lost 4 bases and 2 bases, there was a span of 12 bases. The CDR3 length is 14 residues. CDR1 is SGHTA, CDR2 FQGNSA, per germline. The CDR3 DNA reads as TGTGCCAGCAGCTCTCAGCGGGCTCCCTACGAGCAGTACTTC. The encoded protein is CASSSQRAPYEQYF.

This clonotype occurred a few times. J is TRBJ2-1 and V is TRBV20-1, with TRBD2 identical over 12 bases. V shed 5 bases, J shed 6 bases, and the junction held 11 bases outside the gene matches. Germline CDR1 and CDR2: DFQATT and SNEGSKA (reference sequence). The CDR3 loop spans 16 amino acids. The CDR3 spells CSAFRLAGVVGNEQFF. Written as DNA, the CDR3 is TGCAGTGCTTTTAGACTAGCGGGAGTTGTAGGCAATGAGCAGTTCTTC.

This sequence joins TRBV7-6 and TRBJ2-2, with D perhaps matching TRBD1 (6 bases). From germline, CDR1 is SGHVS and CDR2 FNYEAQ. The CDR3 loop spans 14 amino acids. The V end was cut by 5 bases, the J end by 1 base, with 8 bases between. CDR3 nucleotides: TGTGCCAGCAGCCGGACAGAGAACACCGGGGAGCTGTTTTTT. It specifies CASSRTENTGELFF.

This clonotype was counted only a few times. A much larger clone lies one base from this, so it may be a read error. This chain links TRBV10-3 with TRBJ2-1; 11 bases are shared with TRBD2. The DNA end favors TRBJ2-7, so the J call may be wrong. This CDR3 is built from 16 residues. Looked up from germline, CDR1 is ENHRY and CDR2 is SYGVKD. The CDR3 DNA follows: TGTGCCATCAGTGACGGGACTAGCGGAAAGTACAATGAGCAGTACTTC. This sequence encodes CAISDGTSGKYNEQYF.

This clonotype was picked up a small number of times. The chain carries TRBV4-3 and TRBJ2-5, with D perhaps matching TRBD1 or TRBD2 (6 bases each). V was pared by 2 bases and J by 4 bases, with 11 bases between. CDR1 LGHNA and CDR2 YSLEER come from the germline V gene. The CDR3 is 14 residues long. The CDR3 region has the DNA TGCGCCAGCAGCCAACGTAAGGGGGGAGAGACCCAGTACTTC. Amino acid sequence: CASSQRKGGETQYF.

CDR3 nucleotide sequence: TGCAGCGTTGGCGGGGACAGTCTATCCTACGAGCAGTACTTC. Protein sequence: CSVGGDSLSYEQYF. This chain joins TRBV29-1 and TRBJ2-7; perhaps TRBD1 as D (7 bases). The CDR3 runs to 14 residues. In germline, CDR1 is SQVTM, CDR2 ANQGSEA. With 4 bases removed from V and 1 base from J, the gap between germline ends came to 14 bases.

This chain connects TRBV7-9 to TRBJ2-3; 10 bases align to TRBD2. The CDR3 totals 20 residues. Germline V gene sequence: CDR1 SEHNR, CDR2 FQNEAQ (reference sequence). V lost 5 bases and J lost 2; bases outside the gene matches: 19. The CDR3 spells CASSRRLASGGPAPTDTQYF. In nucleotides, the CDR3 is TGTGCCAGCAGCCGTCGTCTGGCTAGCGGGGGCCCTGCCCCCACAGATACGCAGTATTTT.

This clonotype was seen a handful of times. The chain is built from TRBV20-1 and TRBJ2-1, with D unclear. This CDR3 region has 12 residues. V was shortened by 6 bases and J by 6 bases, with 12 bases between the two germline ends. Germline CDR1 reads DFQATT; CDR2 reads SNEGSKA (reference sequence). The CDR3 bases are TGCAGTGCCAGATGGTCGTCCAATGAGCAGTTCTTC. It yields the protein CSARWSSNEQFF.

The V call is TRBV7-2, the J call TRBJ2-5, with 9 bases identical to TRBD1. This CDR3 has 15 amino acids. V was pared by 5 bases and J by 11 bases, with 15 bases of the junction left unmatched. The germline gives CDR1 SGHTA, CDR2 FQGNSA. This CDR3 reads CASSKPGQGGAEQYF. The CDR3, as DNA: TGTGCCAGCAGCAAACCGGGACAGGGTGGGGCTGAGCAGTACTTC.

Turning to this clonotype: With a much larger clone just one base away, this may be a read error. The rearrangement joins TRBV4-3 to TRBJ2-7; possibly TRBD1 or TRBD2 for D (5 bases each). TRBJ2-5 explains the end of the DNA better; the J call may be wrong. CDR3 length: 13 amino acids. The germline CDR1 and CDR2 sequences are LGHNA and YSLEER. In nucleotides, the CDR3 is TGCGCCAGCAGCCCCGGGGCAGGAGAGACCCAGTACTTC. This gives the protein CASSPGAGETQYF.

The V gene is TRBV4-3, the J gene TRBJ2-4; D unclear. The ends were cut back, 0 bases at V and 1 base at J, with 10 bases in the middle. Germline V lookup: CDR1 LGHNA, CDR2 YSLEER. This CDR3 contains 16 residues. CDR3: CASSQEWVRAKNIQYF. CDR3 DNA sequence: TGCGCCAGCAGCCAAGAGTGGGTGCGCGCCAAAAACATTCAGTACTTC.

The rearrangement joins TRBV6-5 to TRBJ2-1; TRBD2 aligns across 10 bases. The length of the CDR3 is 16 residues. In germline, CDR1 is MNHEY, CDR2 SVGAGI. The J segment lost 5 bases and the V segment lost 2 bases, leaving 6 bases of the junction unmatched. DNA for the CDR3: TGTGCCAGCAGTTACCCCAGCGGGAGGGTGGACAATGAGCAGTTCTTC. Its translation is CASSYPSGRVDNEQFF.

In this sample, this clonotype turned up a few times. The rearrangement links TRBV7-2 to TRBJ2-7; D is tentatively TRBD1 or TRBD2 (6 bases each). The CDR3 covers 15 residues. Trimming stripped 4 bases from V and 1 base from J, with 14 bases between. Germline values: CDR1 SGHTA, CDR2 FQGNSA. CDR3 protein: CASSYWGAGSYEQYF. CDR3 coding DNA: TGTGCCAGCAGCTACTGGGGGGCAGGGTCCTACGAGCAGTACTTC.

The V gene is TRBV2, the J gene TRBJ2-7, with 7 bases fitting TRBD2. In germline, CDR1 is SNHLY, CDR2 FYNNEI. The V gene end was trimmed by 7 bases and the J gene end by 7 bases; junction bases not matched to a gene: 19. This CDR3 is built from 16 residues. For the CDR3, the DNA is TGTGCCAGCACTCTGAGCGGGACTCGCGTCGACAATGAGCAGTACTTC. It codes for CASTLSGTRVDNEQYF.

This clonotype was seen more than once but under ten times. CDR3 DNA sequence: TGCGCCAGCAGCTTTACAACAGGGCCCTTCGACACTGAAGCTTTCTTT. Its protein is CASSFTTGPFDTEAFF. The rearrangement uses TRBV5-1 and TRBJ1-1, with D possibly matching TRBD1 (6 bases). Deletions cut 2 bases from V and 3 bases from J, with 17 bases between. The CDR3 runs to 16 residues. Per germline, CDR1 SGHRS and CDR2 YFSETQ.

The sample holds many counts of this clonotype. This chain joins TRBV4-2 and TRBJ2-3, with D uncertain. The ends were cut back, 1 base at V and 7 bases at J, with 9 bases in the middle. CDR1 LGHNA and CDR2 YNFKEQ come from the germline V gene. The length of the CDR3 is 13 residues. The CDR3 loop is CASSQALGNTQYF. The CDR3 DNA reads TGTGCCAGCAGCCAAGCCCTCGGTAATACGCAGTATTTT.

The chain couples TRBV18 to TRBJ1-5; D not certain. V lost 6 bases, J lost 3 bases, and 9 bases lay in between. CDR3 length equals 13 residues. CDR1 KGHSH and CDR2 LQKENI come from the germline V gene. This CDR3 is CASSGQVNQPQHF. In DNA, the CDR3 is TGTGCCAGCTCCGGGCAAGTCAATCAGCCCCAGCATTTT. The whole variable domain, remainder taken from reference TRBV18 and TRBJ1-5, is NAGVMQNPRHLVRRRGQEARLRCSPMKGHSHVYWYRQLPEEGLKFMVYLQKENIIDESGMPKERFSAEFPKEGPSILRIQQVVRGDSAAYFCASSGQVNQPQHFGDGTRLSIL.

In this sample, this clonotype turned up a few times. This chain uses TRBV25-1 with TRBJ2-5; D is unresolved. Germline V CDR1 and CDR2: MGHDK, SYGVNS. Trimming removed 3 bases from V and 1 base from J, with 12 bases in between. CDR3 length: 15 amino acids. The DNA of the CDR3 is TGTGCCAGCAGTGATCCTCGACCGCCCCAAGAGACCCAGTACTTC. The encoded protein is CASSDPRPPQETQYF.

The chain uses TRBV30 and TRBJ2-7; 7 nucleotides line up with TRBD1. Germline trimming cut 5 bases from V and 2 bases from J; bases unmatched to any gene: 9. The CDR3 covers 14 residues. Looked up from germline, CDR1 is GTSNPN and CDR2 is SVGIG (reference sequence). The CDR3 coding sequence is TGTGCCTGGGAGAGGAACAGGGGAACCTACGAGCAGTACTTC. As protein: CAWERNRGTYEQYF.

The chain is built from TRBV12-3 or TRBV12-4 and TRBJ1-2; D ambiguous. CDR3 length equals 14 residues. Trimming pared 5 bases from V and 3 bases from J, leaving 13 bases between. CDR3 protein: CASSPPRGDYGYTF. The CDR3 DNA reads as TGTGCCAGCAGTCCGCCCCGTGGGGACTATGGCTACACCTTC.

J is TRBJ2-3 and V is TRBV12-3 or TRBV12-4; possible D gene TRBD1, 6 bases. The CDR3 extends over 17 amino acids. Trimming pared 1 base from V and 4 bases from J, leaving 18 bases between. The chain's CDR3 is CASSLEGGGARADTQYF. DNA for the CDR3: TGTGCCAGCAGTTTAGAGGGTGGGGGCGCCCGGGCAGATACGCAGTATTTT.

This chain links TRBV20-1 with TRBJ2-4; 9 bases are shared with TRBD2. With the DNA end fitting TRBJ2-7 better, the J assignment may be wrong. The CDR3 has 14 residues. Germline V CDR1 and CDR2: DFQATT, SNEGSKA (reference sequence). DNA for the CDR3: TGCAGTGCTAGAGATAGCGGGAGTAGTTACGAGCAGTACTTC. Its protein is CSARDSGSSYEQYF.